Following are 6 T cell receptor beta chains from one sample sequenced in a study of T cell responses to AZD1222 COVID-19 vaccine. Sequencing was performed with immunoSEQ multiplex PCR; in TCRdb, only in-frame clones are kept and a portion is missing. This table holds about 99,000 clones, 75% to 90% found once. Source: peripheral blood, taken on day 0 of AZD1222 vaccination. These receptor sequences come from an adult in good health.

By frequency in the sample, this clone is medium-sized. The CDR3 sequence is CASTPSGTHRNTEAFF. The CDR3 region has the DNA TGTGCCAGCACCCCCTCCGGGACACATAGGAACACTGAAGCTTTCTTT. The rearrangement links TRBV2 to TRBJ1-1; the D gene is possibly TRBD1 (6 bases). This CDR3 spans 16 amino acids. Germline CDR1 and CDR2: SNHLY and FYNNEI. V shed 7 bases and J shed 1 base, with 19 bases lying between them.

The gene calls are TRBV11-3 and TRBJ2-1; no clear D. The CDR3 runs 14 residues. Trimming removed 2 bases at V and 5 bases at J, with 10 bases between. Germline CDR1 is SGHNT and CDR2 is YENEEA. CDR3 sequence reads: CASSLSRSNNEQFF. As DNA, the CDR3 is TGTGCCAGCAGCTTATCCAGGTCCAACAATGAGCAGTTCTTC.

This sequence joins TRBV4-2 and TRBJ1-5; D unresolved. Per germline, CDR1 LGHNA and CDR2 YNFKEQ. Trimming removed 3 bases from V and 2 bases from J, with 5 bases in between. This CDR3 has 13 amino acids. CDR3 residues: CASSHDGNQPQHF. The CDR3 DNA follows: TGTGCCAGCAGCCATGACGGCAATCAGCCCCAGCATTTT.

This clone occurred once. V is TRBV19 and J is TRBJ1-2; 8 bases are shared with TRBD1. V dropped 6 bases and J dropped 6; count of bases not matched to a gene: 3. Per germline, CDR1 LNHDA and CDR2 SQIVND (reference sequence). There are 12 residues in the CDR3. CDR3 nucleotide sequence: TGTGCCAGTAGCGACAGGGGAGATGGCTACACCTTC. Amino acids: CASSDRGDGYTF. The whole variable domain, remainder taken from reference TRBV19 and TRBJ1-2, is DGGITQSPKYLFRKEGQNVTLSCEQNLNHDAMYWYRQDPGQGLRLIYYSQIVNDFQKGDIAEGYSVSREKKESFPLTVTSAQKNPTAFYLCASSDRGDGYTFGSGTRLTVV.

The gene calls are TRBV13 and TRBJ1-1; 8 nucleotides line up with TRBD1. Unmatched junction bases numbered 10, after V lost 8 bases and J lost 8 bases. From germline, CDR1 is PRHDT and CDR2 FYEKMQ (reference sequence). The CDR3 has 13 amino acids. The CDR3 nucleotides read TGTGCCAGCTTAGGACAGGGTGCTGTCGAAGCTTTCTTT. Translated, it gives CASLGQGAVEAFF.

Worth noting for this clone: This sample includes further DNA sequences coding for the same CDR3. The J gene is TRBJ2-2, the V gene TRBV14; D unclear. Trimming left V 1 base short and J 1 base short, with 7 bases between. The CDR3 runs to 15 residues. CDR1 is SGHDN and CDR2 is FVKESK in the germline V gene. The CDR3 loop is CASSQVGGNTGELFF. The CDR3 DNA sequence: TGTGCCAGCAGCCAAGTCGGCGGGAACACCGGGGAGCTGTTTTTT.